Listed below are T cell receptor beta chains from one sample, sequenced in a study of blood T cell repertoires in COVID-19. Libraries were prepared by immunoSEQ multiplex PCR; TCRdb keeps only in-frame clonotypes and omits some of them. The table includes 200,000 or so clones, roughly 84% detected once. Material: peripheral blood. The receptors originated from a woman aged 55-69 years with acute or convalescent COVID-19. The CDR3 runs from the conserved cysteine through the conserved F or W. D genes are given only for firm matches. Some rows mark clone size as missing; the rest say once, few, many or name a class of expanded clone.

clone size	J gene	D gene	V gene	CDR3 protein	CDR3 DNA
.	TRBJ1-2	TRBD1	TRBV7-9	CASSLTTGGEGYTF	TGTGCCAGCAGCTTGACGACAGGGGGCGAAGGCTACACCTTC
.	TRBJ2-3	TRBD2	TRBV9	CASSVDVAGGLFTDTQYF	TGTGCCAGCAGCGTAGATGTAGCGGGGGGGTTATTCACAGATACGCAGTATTTT
.	TRBJ2-1	TRBD2	TRBV10-3	CAISSAGTSGGGEQFF	TGTGCCATCAGCAGCGCCGGGACTAGCGGGGGGGGCGAGCAGTTCTTC
.	TRBJ1-6	TRBD1	TRBV9	CASSPNRGNNSPLHF	TGTGCCAGCAGCCCCAACAGGGGAAATAATTCACCCCTCCACTTT
.	TRBJ1-6	.	TRBV5-5	CASSLANRANHSPLHF	TGTGCCAGCAGCTTAGCGAACAGGGCCAATCATTCACCCCTCCACTTT
.	TRBJ2-2	TRBD2	TRBV6-5	CASRAGTMNTGELFF	TGTGCCAGCAGAGCCGGGACTATGAACACCGGGGAGCTGTTTTTT
.	TRBJ1-1	TRBD1	TRBV6-5	CASSRTGVNTEAFF	TGTGCCAGCAGTAGAACAGGGGTCAACACTGAAGCTTTCTTT
.	TRBJ1-1	.	TRBV3-1/TRBV3-2	CASSPSRGNTEAFF	TGTGCCAGCAGCCCAAGCAGGGGGAACACTGAAGCTTTCTTT
.	TRBJ1-3	.	TRBV28	CASSLSLGASGNTIYF	TGTGCCAGCAGTTTATCTTTAGGAGCATCTGGAAACACCATATATTTT
.	TRBJ2-3	TRBD2	TRBV4-1	CASSQEPGGSTDTQYF	TGCGCCAGCAGCCAAGAACCGGGGGGATCCACAGATACGCAGTATTTT
.	TRBJ2-2	TRBD2	TRBV19	CASSTSGAAGELFF	TGTGCCAGTAGTACTAGCGGGGCCGCCGGGGAGCTGTTTTTT
.	TRBJ1-1	.	TRBV5-4	CASKIAVQQNTEAFF	TGTGCCAGCAAAATTGCGGTCCAGCAGAACACTGAAGCTTTCTTT
.	TRBJ1-2	.	TRBV9	CASSVFEGIGYTF	TGTGCCAGCAGCGTCTTTGAGGGTATTGGCTACACCTTC
.	TRBJ1-3	.	TRBV2	CASSVSQTGNTIYF	TGTGCCAGCAGTGTGTCCCAAACTGGAAACACCATATATTTT
few	TRBJ1-2	TRBD1	TRBV9	CASTRDSYGYTF	TGTGCCAGCACCCGGGACAGCTATGGCTACACCTTC
.	TRBJ2-3	TRBD2	TRBV2	CASMGTSGGTDTQYF	TGTGCCAGCATGGGGACTAGCGGAGGCACAGATACGCAGTATTTT
.	TRBJ2-7	.	TRBV5-5	CASSPRDLVSYEQYF	TGTGCCAGCAGCCCCCGGGACTTGGTCTCCTACGAGCAGTACTTC
.	TRBJ2-1	.	TRBV30	CAWTDYNEQFF	TGTGCCTGGACAGACTACAATGAGCAGTTCTTC
.	TRBJ1-3	.	TRBV9	CASSVGDSGNTIYF	TGTGCCAGCAGCGTAGGAGACTCTGGAAACACCATATATTTT
.	TRBJ2-5	.	TRBV15	CATSSRGQETQYF	TGTGCCACCAGTAGCAGGGGCCAAGAGACCCAGTACTTC
.	TRBJ1-2	TRBD1	TRBV20-1	CSASTGDGYTF	TGCAGTGCCTCGACAGGGGATGGCTACACCTTC
.	TRBJ2-1	.	TRBV28	CASSFLSRYNEQFF	TGTGCCAGCAGTTTTCTTAGCAGATACAATGAGCAGTTCTTC
once	TRBJ2-5	.	TRBV5-1	CASSPGGSQETQYF	TGCGCCAGCAGTCCCGGAGGCTCACAAGAGACCCAGTACTTC
.	TRBJ2-1	TRBD1	TRBV5-1	CASSLAVSSGTGYNEQFF	TGCGCCAGCAGCTTGGCAGTTTCTTCCGGGACAGGGTACAATGAGCAGTTCTTC
.	TRBJ2-7	TRBD2	TRBV7-2	CAVGGAYEQYF	TGTGCGGTGGGGGGGGCCTACGAGCAGTACTTC
.	TRBJ1-2	TRBD1	TRBV5-6	CASSEPGTGDYGYTF	TGTGCCAGCAGCGAACCGGGTACAGGGGACTATGGCTACACCTTC
.	TRBJ2-2	TRBD2	TRBV5-8	CASSSLAGARTGELFF	TGTGCCAGCAGCTCACTAGCGGGGGCCCGCACCGGGGAGCTGTTTTTT
.	TRBJ2-5	TRBD2	TRBV25-1	CASSFGTSGGSPQYF	TGTGCCAGCAGTTTTGGGACTAGCGGGGGGTCCCCCCAGTACTTC
few	TRBJ1-1	.	TRBV5-1	CASSSQGTSNTEAFF	TGCGCCAGCAGCTCCCAGGGGACATCGAACACTGAAGCTTTCTTT
.	TRBJ2-3	TRBD2	TRBV7-9	CASSDGGSTDTQYF	TGTGCCAGCAGCGACGGGGGGAGCACAGATACGCAGTATTTT
.	TRBJ1-1	TRBD1	TRBV6-6	CASSYPGRDRGTFF	TGTGCCAGCAGTTACCCGGGCCGGGACAGGGGGACCTTCTTT
once	TRBJ2-7	.	TRBV6-5	CASSKNYEQYF	TGTGCCAGCAGCAAAAACTACGAGCAGTACTTC
.	TRBJ2-3	.	TRBV9	CASSVGGRDTQYF	TGTGCCAGCAGCGTAGGGGGGCGTGATACGCAGTATTTT
.	TRBJ2-1	TRBD2	TRBV5-4	CASRIAGGPLNEQFF	TGTGCCAGCAGAATCGCGGGGGGGCCGCTCAATGAGCAGTTCTTC
.	TRBJ1-2	.	TRBV7-3	CASSPSPDSRGYTF	TGTGCCAGCAGCCCAAGCCCGGACAGCCGAGGCTACACCTTC
.	TRBJ1-1	TRBD1	TRBV7-9	CASSGWGQATEAFF	TGTGCCAGCAGCGGGTGGGGACAGGCGACTGAAGCTTTCTTT
once	TRBJ2-2	TRBD1	TRBV7-6	CASSPRSGTGNTGELFF	TGTGCCAGCAGCCCCAGATCCGGGACAGGGAACACCGGGGAGCTGTTTTTT
once	TRBJ1-1	.	TRBV18	CASSPDGPGRTEAFF	TGTGCCAGCTCACCAGATGGGCCCGGCAGAACTGAAGCTTTCTTT
once	TRBJ1-2	TRBD1	TRBV5-8	CASSRDRLYGYTF	TGTGCCAGCAGCCGGGACAGACTCTATGGCTACACCTTC
.	TRBJ1-6	.	TRBV7-9	CASSPEGRSLHF	TGTGCCAGCAGCCCCGAAGGGAGATCCCTCCACTTT
.	TRBJ1-1	.	TRBV29-1	CSVLGRGTEAFF	TGCAGCGTTCTGGGGCGTGGCACTGAAGCTTTCTTT
.	TRBJ2-3	.	TRBV5-6	CASKASTDTQYF	TGTGCCAGCAAGGCTAGTACGGATACGCAGTATTTT
once	TRBJ2-7	.	TRBV25-1	CASSGPPGVEQYF	TGTGCCAGCAGTGGCCCACCGGGAGTAGAGCAGTACTTC
once	TRBJ2-7	.	TRBV12-3/TRBV12-4	CASSLGEVYEQYF	TGTGCCAGCAGTTTAGGGGAGGTCTACGAGCAGTACTTC
.	TRBJ2-3	.	TRBV27	CASSRSTKSTDTQYF	TGTGCCAGCAGTCGATCCACAAAAAGCACAGATACGCAGTATTTT
.	TRBJ2-7	.	TRBV6-6	CASNHLYGDQVEQYF	TGTGCCAGCAACCATCTGTACGGGGATCAGGTCGAGCAGTACTTC
.	TRBJ2-3	TRBD2	TRBV2	CASSGRLGLASSTDTQYF	TGTGCCAGCAGTGGGCGGCTGGGACTAGCATCTAGCACAGATACGCAGTATTTT
.	TRBJ2-7	.	TRBV5-5	CASSLDPTYVGYEQYF	TGTGCCAGCAGCTTGGACCCGACTTATGTGGGCTACGAGCAGTACTTC
.	TRBJ1-2	.	TRBV2	CASIPGLSRGYTF	TGTGCCAGCATCCCAGGGTTATCTCGTGGCTACACCTTC
.	TRBJ2-2	TRBD1	TRBV6-1	CASSAMTGNPNTGELFF	TGTGCCAGCAGTGCCATGACAGGGAACCCGAACACCGGGGAGCTGTTTTTT
.	TRBJ1-2	.	TRBV19	CASNPDRYYGYTF	TGTGCCAGTAATCCGGACAGATACTATGGCTACACCTTC
.	TRBJ1-4	TRBD1	TRBV7-2	CASSSSTGVNEKLFF	TGTGCCAGCAGCTCCTCCACAGGGGTAAATGAAAAACTGTTTTTT
.	TRBJ2-2	.	TRBV3-1/TRBV3-2	CASSQALLTGELFF	TGTGCCAGCAGCCAAGCCTTACTCACCGGGGAGCTGTTTTTT
.	TRBJ1-1	.	TRBV7-9	CASSPPRVAATEAFF	TGTGCCAGCAGTCCGCCCAGGGTGGCCGCCACTGAAGCTTTCTTT
.	TRBJ1-4	.	TRBV5-1	CASSFEHGEKLFF	TGCGCCAGCAGCTTCGAGCACGGTGAAAAACTGTTTTTT
.	TRBJ2-5	TRBD1	TRBV19	CASSMRTGIQETQYF	TGTGCCAGTAGTATGAGGACAGGGATCCAAGAGACCCAGTACTTC
.	TRBJ1-6	TRBD1	TRBV6-1	CASSVEGAHGYSPLHF	TGTGCCAGCAGTGTAGAGGGGGCGCATGGATATTCACCCCTCCACTTT